The rows below give T cell receptor beta chains drawn from one sample of a study of memory CD4+ T cells and cytomegalovirus serostatus. Some clones are missing from TCRdb's copy, which holds only in-frame ones; the method was immunoSEQ multiplex PCR. Of approximately 30,000 clones listed, around 76% are singletons. Sequencing was performed on memory CD4+ T cells from blood. These receptors came from an adult in good health and CMV-seronegative. Some clones in this sample may be carry-over from other donors' samples. CDR3s include the opening cysteine and the closing phenylalanine or tryptophan. The order of the fields is clone size, D gene, V gene, CDR3 length, J gene, CDR3 DNA, CDR3 protein. A D gene is named only where the DNA matches it firmly. Size tells how often a clone was seen (once, few, many) or the class of an expanded clone, and some rows leave it out.

clone size: .; D gene: .; V gene: TRBV18; CDR3 length: 14; J gene: TRBJ1-2; CDR3 DNA: TGTGCCAGCTCACCCCCGGGATCGGGCTATGGCTACACCTTC; CDR3 protein: CASSPPGSGYGYTF
clone size: .; D gene: TRBD2; V gene: TRBV4-3; CDR3 length: 16; J gene: TRBJ2-7; CDR3 DNA: TGCGCCAGCAGCCAAGATCCCAGCGGGGGGGGTTACGAGCAGTACTTC; CDR3 protein: CASSQDPSGGGYEQYF
clone size: .; D gene: TRBD2; V gene: TRBV5-1; CDR3 length: 18; J gene: TRBJ2-7; CDR3 DNA: TGCGCCAGCAGCTACCAATCCGGGACTAGCGGGGGGACCTACGAGCAGTACTTC; CDR3 protein: CASSYQSGTSGGTYEQYF
clone size: .; D gene: TRBD1; V gene: TRBV30; CDR3 length: 13; J gene: TRBJ2-5; CDR3 DNA: TGTGCCTGGGGCCTCGGGACAGGGGAGACCCAGTACTTC; CDR3 protein: CAWGLGTGETQYF
clone size: few; D gene: TRBD1; V gene: TRBV9; CDR3 length: 16; J gene: TRBJ1-3; CDR3 DNA: TGTGCCAGCAGCGTTGGTCCAGGGGGCGGTGGAAACACCATATATTTT; CDR3 protein: CASSVGPGGGGNTIYF
clone size: .; D gene: .; V gene: TRBV30; CDR3 length: 12; J gene: TRBJ1-1; CDR3 DNA: TGTGCCTGGGTCCCACGGGAGACTGAAGCTTTCTTT; CDR3 protein: CAWVPRETEAFF
clone size: .; D gene: .; V gene: TRBV5-1; CDR3 length: 16; J gene: TRBJ2-7; CDR3 DNA: TGCGCCAGCAGCTTGGAGGCAGGGGCGGGGGACTACGAGCAGTACTTC; CDR3 protein: CASSLEAGAGDYEQYF
clone size: .; D gene: TRBD1; V gene: TRBV19; CDR3 length: 15; J gene: TRBJ1-5; CDR3 DNA: TGTGCCAGTAGATCCGGGACAGGGGGCAATCAGCCCCAGCATTTT; CDR3 protein: CASRSGTGGNQPQHF
clone size: .; D gene: .; V gene: TRBV19; CDR3 length: 14; J gene: TRBJ1-5; CDR3 DNA: TGTGCCAGTAGGCAGGGTTCTGGCAATCAGCCCCAGCATTTT; CDR3 protein: CASRQGSGNQPQHF
clone size: few; D gene: .; V gene: TRBV18; CDR3 length: 13; J gene: TRBJ2-5; CDR3 DNA: TGTGCCAGCTCACCGACATTCCAAGAGACCCAGTACTTC; CDR3 protein: CASSPTFQETQYF
clone size: .; D gene: .; V gene: TRBV30; CDR3 length: 17; J gene: TRBJ1-4; CDR3 DNA: TGTGCCTGGAGTTCGGGGGCAGGGGTAAGGCGGGGTGAAAAACTGTTTTTT; CDR3 protein: CAWSSGAGVRRGEKLFF
clone size: .; D gene: TRBD1; V gene: TRBV4-1; CDR3 length: 17; J gene: TRBJ1-4; CDR3 DNA: TGCGCCAGCAGCCTCGAAGGACAGGCAGCAACTAATGAAAAACTGTTTTTT; CDR3 protein: CASSLEGQAATNEKLFF
clone size: .; D gene: .; V gene: TRBV14; CDR3 length: 13; J gene: TRBJ2-7; CDR3 DNA: TGTGCCAGCAGCCAAGATCGCGGGCGACCAACGTACTTC; CDR3 protein: CASSQDRGRPTYF
clone size: .; D gene: .; V gene: TRBV4-3; CDR3 length: 18; J gene: TRBJ1-4; CDR3 DNA: TGCGCCAGCAGCCAAGAAGCGCCTAGCTCGGACCTGGGGGAAAAACTGTTTTTT; CDR3 protein: CASSQEAPSSDLGEKLFF
clone size: .; D gene: .; V gene: TRBV10-2; CDR3 length: 15; J gene: TRBJ1-1; CDR3 DNA: TGCGCCAGCAGTGAGTGGTGGGCCTCGCGGACTGAAGCTTTCTTT; CDR3 protein: CASSEWWASRTEAFF
clone size: .; D gene: TRBD1; V gene: TRBV5-1; CDR3 length: 16; J gene: TRBJ1-6; CDR3 DNA: TGCGCCAGCAGCTCTGGGGGCGGGACAGGGGGATCACCCCTCCACTTT; CDR3 protein: CASSSGGGTGGSPLHF
clone size: .; D gene: TRBD1; V gene: TRBV6-5; CDR3 length: 14; J gene: TRBJ1-6; CDR3 DNA: TGTGCCAGCAGGAGGACAGGGAATGATTCACCCCTCCACTTT; CDR3 protein: CASRRTGNDSPLHF
clone size: .; D gene: TRBD1; V gene: TRBV19; CDR3 length: 14; J gene: TRBJ2-3; CDR3 DNA: TGTGCCAGTAGTACTCCGGGACAGGGACGGCCTCAGTATTTT; CDR3 protein: CASSTPGQGRPQYF
clone size: .; D gene: .; V gene: TRBV5-5; CDR3 length: 14; J gene: TRBJ1-4; CDR3 DNA: TGTGCCAGCAGCTTGGACCGTTTTGTTGAAAAACTGTTTTTT; CDR3 protein: CASSLDRFVEKLFF
clone size: .; D gene: .; V gene: TRBV4-2; CDR3 length: 12; J gene: TRBJ1-2; CDR3 DNA: TGTGCCAGCAGCCAAGCCAACAATGGCTACACCTTC; CDR3 protein: CASSQANNGYTF
clone size: once; D gene: TRBD1; V gene: TRBV10-3; CDR3 length: 13; J gene: TRBJ1-2; CDR3 DNA: TGTGCCATCAACCGACAGGGCCTCTATGGCTACACCTTC; CDR3 protein: CAINRQGLYGYTF
clone size: .; D gene: .; V gene: TRBV7-8; CDR3 length: 13; J gene: TRBJ1-1; CDR3 DNA: TGTGCCAGCAGCTTAGATCAGGGCATGAGAGCTTTCTTT; CDR3 protein: CASSLDQGMRAFF
clone size: .; D gene: .; V gene: TRBV27; CDR3 length: 13; J gene: TRBJ1-1; CDR3 DNA: TGTGCCAGCAGGCGAATGGGGAACACTGAAGCTTTCTTT; CDR3 protein: CASRRMGNTEAFF
clone size: few; D gene: .; V gene: TRBV6-6; CDR3 length: 13; J gene: TRBJ2-1; CDR3 DNA: TGTGCCACTAGGGCGGCTACGGGGAATGAGCAGTTCTTC; CDR3 protein: CATRAATGNEQFF
clone size: .; D gene: .; V gene: TRBV7-2; CDR3 length: 15; J gene: TRBJ2-5; CDR3 DNA: TGTGCCAGCAGCTTAGACGGCAGGGAGTTTAAGACCCAGTACTTC; CDR3 protein: CASSLDGREFKTQYF
clone size: .; D gene: .; V gene: TRBV14; CDR3 length: 17; J gene: TRBJ2-5; CDR3 DNA: TGTGCCAGCAGCCAAGATCGGCAGGGTCGGGGGCAAGAGACCCAGTACTTC; CDR3 protein: CASSQDRQGRGQETQYF
clone size: .; D gene: TRBD2; V gene: TRBV10-3; CDR3 length: 17; J gene: TRBJ2-3; CDR3 DNA: TGTGCCACCAAAACTAGCGGGGGGGTGAGAAGCACAGATACGCAGTATTTT; CDR3 protein: CATKTSGGVRSTDTQYF
clone size: .; D gene: .; V gene: TRBV27; CDR3 length: 12; J gene: TRBJ2-7; CDR3 DNA: TGTGCCAGCAGGGAGAACTCCTACGAGCAGTACTTC; CDR3 protein: CASRENSYEQYF
clone size: few; D gene: TRBD1; V gene: TRBV6-1; CDR3 length: 15; J gene: TRBJ1-6; CDR3 DNA: TGTGCCAGCAGTAGACCCGACAGGGACAATTCACCCCTCCACTTT; CDR3 protein: CASSRPDRDNSPLHF
clone size: few; D gene: .; V gene: TRBV5-4; CDR3 length: 13; J gene: TRBJ1-6; CDR3 DNA: TGTGCCAGCAGCGACGGAGACAGACCACCCCTCCACTTT; CDR3 protein: CASSDGDRPPLHF
clone size: .; D gene: TRBD1; V gene: TRBV10-3; CDR3 length: 15; J gene: TRBJ2-7; CDR3 DNA: TGTGCCATCGGACCTACAGGGGTCCTCGGAGTCGAGCAGTACTTC; CDR3 protein: CAIGPTGVLGVEQYF
clone size: .; D gene: TRBD1; V gene: TRBV7-9; CDR3 length: 13; J gene: TRBJ2-1; CDR3 DNA: TGTGCCAGCAGCTCCGGGACAGTCAATGAGCAGTTCTTC; CDR3 protein: CASSSGTVNEQFF
clone size: .; D gene: .; V gene: TRBV6-5; CDR3 length: 11; J gene: TRBJ2-7; CDR3 DNA: TGTGCCAGCAGCCCCCCCTACGAGCAGTACTTC; CDR3 protein: CASSPPYEQYF
clone size: .; D gene: .; V gene: TRBV10-1; CDR3 length: 13; J gene: TRBJ1-5; CDR3 DNA: TGCGCCAGCAGCGACAATAGCAATCAGCCCCAGCATTTT; CDR3 protein: CASSDNSNQPQHF
clone size: once; D gene: TRBD1; V gene: TRBV7-9; CDR3 length: 16; J gene: TRBJ2-7; CDR3 DNA: TGTGCCAGCAGCTTAGCCGAGACAGGGGTCTCCTACGAGCAGTACTTC; CDR3 protein: CASSLAETGVSYEQYF
clone size: few; D gene: .; V gene: TRBV6-1; CDR3 length: 12; J gene: TRBJ1-1; CDR3 DNA: TGTGCCAGCAGTGTCTTGAACACTGAAGCTTTCTTT; CDR3 protein: CASSVLNTEAFF
clone size: once; D gene: .; V gene: TRBV5-1; CDR3 length: 14; J gene: TRBJ2-3; CDR3 DNA: TGCGCCAGCAGCAATAGCGGTGGCACAGATACGCAGTATTTT; CDR3 protein: CASSNSGGTDTQYF
clone size: once; D gene: .; V gene: TRBV5-6; CDR3 length: 14; J gene: TRBJ1-1; CDR3 DNA: TGTGCCAGCAGCTCCCCTACAGGGAACACTGAAGCTTTCTTT; CDR3 protein: CASSSPTGNTEAFF
clone size: .; D gene: .; V gene: TRBV7-9; CDR3 length: 14; J gene: TRBJ2-7; CDR3 DNA: TGTGCCAGCAGCCCGTCGGGGAATTCCTACGAGCAGTACTTC; CDR3 protein: CASSPSGNSYEQYF
clone size: .; D gene: .; V gene: TRBV6-6; CDR3 length: 12; J gene: TRBJ2-1; CDR3 DNA: TGTGCCAGCAGTTACTCGGGAGCCAAGCAGTTCTTC; CDR3 protein: CASSYSGAKQFF
clone size: .; D gene: .; V gene: TRBV7-7; CDR3 length: 14; J gene: TRBJ2-3; CDR3 DNA: TGTGCTAGCAGCCCTCAGTATAGCACAGATACGCAGTATTTT; CDR3 protein: CASSPQYSTDTQYF
clone size: .; D gene: .; V gene: TRBV2; CDR3 length: 13; J gene: TRBJ2-3; CDR3 DNA: TGTGCCATCAACTCCCACTTCACAGATACGCAGTATTTT; CDR3 protein: CAINSHFTDTQYF
clone size: .; D gene: .; V gene: TRBV13; CDR3 length: 15; J gene: TRBJ2-1; CDR3 DNA: TGTGCCAGCAGACTAATGGGGGGCCTAGGATACGAGCAGTTCTTC; CDR3 protein: CASRLMGGLGYEQFF
clone size: .; D gene: .; V gene: TRBV30; CDR3 length: 12; J gene: TRBJ2-7; CDR3 DNA: TGTGCCCGGCTCAGGGTTATAGGGGAGCAGTACTTC; CDR3 protein: CARLRVIGEQYF
clone size: .; D gene: .; V gene: TRBV7-2; CDR3 length: 14; J gene: TRBJ2-7; CDR3 DNA: TGTGCCAGCAGCTTAGGGGAACAGGGCTACGAGCAGTACTTC; CDR3 protein: CASSLGEQGYEQYF
clone size: .; D gene: .; V gene: TRBV6-5; CDR3 length: 12; J gene: TRBJ2-2; CDR3 DNA: TGTGCCAGCAGTAAAAACACCGGGGAGCTGTTTTTT; CDR3 protein: CASSKNTGELFF